This TCR beta chain came from a study of blood T cell repertoires in COVID-19. Produced via immunoSEQ multiplex PCR; TCRdb's table is partial and in-frame only. The table shows about 150,000 clones, with around nine tenths occurring only once. V lost 3 bases, J lost 1 base, and 13 bases stayed unmatched. CDR3 length: 18 amino acids. CDR1 and CDR2 (germline): MNHEY, SMNVEV (reference sequence). The sample comprised peripheral blood. This sequence originates from a man aged 50 or older who had recovered from COVID-19. The chain employs TRBV27 and TRBJ2-7, with 9 bases that match TRBD1. Written as DNA, the CDR3 is TGTGCCAGCAGTTTGAGGGGATACCGACAGGGGGGTTCCTACGAGCAGTACTTC. Amino acids: CASSLRGYRQGGSYEQYF.